This T cell receptor beta chain is from a study of T-cell memory formation after mild COVID-19. As for the study in general: There were largely donor-specific TCR clusters.

General study points: Some clones that responded were present in memory (sampled pre-infection), which suggests cross-reactive memory joined. Clones shrinking from day 15 to 85 showed even CD4/CD8 mixes; later expanders tilted CD4+.

TCRdb re-derived calls from the 5' RACE reads in MiXCR, one entry per CDR3 protein. The table shows roughly 100,000 distinct CDR3 sequences, with 9.5% to 15% occurring only once. This clonotype showed up just a few times. Its antigen is unidentified. Germline V lookup: CDR1 MNHNY, CDR2 SVGAGI (reference sequence). The germline V and J ends were trimmed by 5 bases and 4 bases, with 15 bases remaining between them. The CDR3 has 14 residues. The clonotype comes from an adult woman who had mild COVID-19 (a few samples of this study predate the infection). Cell type and time point are not known. The chain links TRBV6-6 to TRBJ2-7; D is possibly TRBD1 (6 bases). The specimen sequenced was PBMCs or a T cell subset sorted from them (not recorded which). CDR3 residues: CASSHDRRGYEQYF. The CDR3 DNA follows: TGTGCCAGCAGTCACGACCGCAGGGGATACGAGCAGTACTTC.